What follows are 21 T cell receptor beta chains derived from one specimen sequenced in a study of TIL therapy for anti-PD-1-resistant metastatic lung cancer. As to time point: pre-treatment sample, taken before nivolumab and TIL therapy. The immunoSEQ assay was v3. Generated by immunoSEQ multiplex PCR, the TCRdb table keeps only in-frame clones and is missing some. The sample carries some 60,000 clones, roughly 70% recorded once. Sequenced material: blood, taken at baseline. These receptors originate from a person aged 30 to 80 with non-small cell lung cancer.

In its sample, this clone was seen a few times. This sample also contains other DNA sequences that code for the same CDR3. This chain connects TRBV6-5 to TRBJ2-7; 9 positions agree with TRBD2. V gave up 0 bases and J gave up 2 bases; unmatched junction bases: 2. Germline loops: CDR1 MNHEY, CDR2 SVGAGI. The CDR3 sequence is 15 residues long. CDR3 amino acids: CASSYSLAGAYEQYF. The CDR3 bases are TGTGCCAGCAGTTACTCGTTAGCGGGGGCCTACGAGCAGTACTTC.

This clone was observed a handful of times. V usage is TRBV27 and J usage is TRBJ2-7, with 8 positions matching TRBD1. CDR1 is MNHEY and CDR2 is SMNVEV in the germline V gene (reference sequence). CDR3 size: 15 residues. The V and J ends lost 3 bases and 3 bases, in that order; junction bases with no gene match: 7. CDR3 sequence (DNA): TGTGCCAGCAGTTTTCAGGGACAGGCGAACTACGAGCAGTACTTC. Translated: CASSFQGQANYEQYF.

The rearrangement links TRBV4-3 to TRBJ2-3; 13 nucleotides agree with TRBD2. V was pared by 3 bases and J by 4 bases, with 10 bases of the junction left unmatched. Germline loops: CDR1 LGHNA, CDR2 YSLEER. The CDR3 loop spans 18 amino acids. The CDR3 is CASSHQLAGGNWADTQYF. CDR3 coding DNA: TGCGCCAGCAGCCACCAACTAGCGGGGGGGAATTGGGCAGATACGCAGTATTTT.

The chain joins TRBV9 to TRBJ2-2; TRBD2 matches at 10 bases. Trimming removed 4 bases from V and 5 bases from J; junction bases left unmatched: 8. This CDR3 is built from 16 residues. Germline-derived CDR1 and CDR2 are SGDLS and YYNGEE. CDR3 sequence reads: CASSPQAGGPTGELFF. The CDR3 DNA follows: TGTGCCAGCAGCCCCCAAGCGGGAGGGCCTACCGGGGAGCTGTTTTTT.

The chain carries TRBV11-3 and TRBJ2-3, with a possible D match to TRBD2 (6 bases). Germline V gene sequence: CDR1 SGHNT, CDR2 YENEEA. The germline V and J ends were trimmed by 3 bases and 0 bases, with 10 bases remaining between them. The CDR3 is 15 residues long. In DNA form, the CDR3 reads TGTGCCAGCAGCTTTAGCGGCCCTAGCACAGATACGCAGTATTTT. It specifies CASSFSGPSTDTQYF.

CDR3 bases: TGTGCCAGCATCCTGACGGACATGAACACTGAAGCTTTCTTT. Its protein is CASILTDMNTEAFF. This sequence joins TRBV2 and TRBJ1-1, with D possibly TRBD1 on 5 matching bases. Trimming left V 7 bases short and J 0 bases short, with 12 bases between. Germline V lookup: CDR1 SNHLY, CDR2 FYNNEI. CDR3 length: 14 amino acids.

V gene TRBV5-1 combines with J gene TRBJ2-2, with D perhaps matching TRBD2 (5 bases). Germline assignment: CDR1 SGHRS and CDR2 YFSETQ. V lost 0 bases, J lost 4 bases, and 10 bases lay in between. This CDR3 is 15 amino acids long. The CDR3 coding sequence is TGCGCCAGCAGCTTGGCCCTAGCAGCCACCGGGGAGCTGTTTTTT. It encodes CASSLALAATGELFF.

This chain joins TRBV11-3 and TRBJ1-6, with D possibly being TRBD1 (6 bases). V lost 5 bases to trimming and J lost 8 bases, with 7 bases between them. Germline V gene sequence: CDR1 SGHNT, CDR2 YENEEA. The CDR3 extends over 12 amino acids. This CDR3 reads CASSPGDSPLHF. The CDR3 DNA sequence: TGTGCCAGCAGCCCAGGGGATTCACCCCTCCACTTT.

The V and J genes are TRBV5-1 and TRBJ2-7; D call uncertain. CDR3 length: 11 amino acids. Trimming took 1 base from V and 4 from J, leaving 3 bases between them. In germline, CDR1 is SGHRS, CDR2 YFSETQ. CDR3 sequence: CASSLRYEQYF. DNA of the CDR3: TGCGCCAGCAGCTTGCGGTACGAGCAGTACTTC.

The chain combines TRBV6-1 with TRBJ1-4, with unresolved D. CDR3 length: 14 residues. Germline loops: CDR1 MNHNS, CDR2 SASEGT. V was shortened by 4 bases and J by 8 bases, with 14 bases between the two germline ends. CDR3 DNA: TGTGCCAGCAGTGTAGGAGGCCTAGGGGAAAAACTGTTTTTT. Translation gives CASSVGGLGEKLFF.

The chain has TRBV7-9 and TRBJ1-5, with 9 bases that match TRBD1. V lost 3 bases, J lost 0 bases, and 9 bases stayed unmatched. The germline V gene encodes CDR1 SEHNR and CDR2 FQNEAQ (reference sequence). The length of the CDR3 is 18 residues. As DNA, the CDR3 is TGTGCCAGCAGCTTCACGGGACAGGGTTCATATAGCAATCAGCCCCAGCATTTT. Amino acids: CASSFTGQGSYSNQPQHF.

The chain has TRBV5-1 and TRBJ1-1, with D possibly matching TRBD1 (6 bases). V lost 0 bases, J lost 1 base, and 10 bases lay in between. The CDR3 is 15 residues long. CDR1 and CDR2 from the germline V gene are SGHRS and YFSETQ. The CDR3 DNA follows: TGCGCCAGCAGCTTGGAACAGGGAGCGAACACTGAAGCTTTCTTT. Protein product: CASSLEQGANTEAFF.

The chain recombines TRBV6-4 with TRBJ2-7; D unresolved. Germline loops: CDR1 MRHNA, CDR2 SNTAGT. The CDR3 contains 14 residues. V lost 9 bases and J 2 bases, leaving 17 bases between the germline ends. This CDR3 is CASTLLSYAYEQYF. The CDR3 bases are TGTGCCAGTACACTCCTTAGTTATGCCTACGAGCAGTACTTC.

The J gene is TRBJ2-1, the V gene TRBV9; D unresolved. The CDR3 is 15 amino acids. V was cut by 1 base and J by 7 bases, with 15 bases left in between. Looked up from germline, CDR1 is SGDLS and CDR2 is YYNGEE. CDR3 amino acids: CASSVSGSPLNEQFF. The DNA of the CDR3 is TGTGCCAGCAGCGTAAGTGGATCCCCCTTAAATGAGCAGTTCTTC.

This clone turned up a few times. The V call is TRBV6-1, the J call TRBJ2-7; the D gene is possibly TRBD2 (5 bases). CDR3 size: 13 residues. V shed 1 base and J shed 3 bases, with 7 bases lying between them. Germline V gene lookup returns CDR1 MNHNS and CDR2 SASEGT. The CDR3 nucleotides are TGTGCCAGCAGTGAAGTGGCGGGCTACGAGCAGTACTTC. The encoded protein is CASSEVAGYEQYF.

This chain links TRBV5-4 with TRBJ2-5; possibly TRBD1 for D (6 bases). Trimming took off 4 bases at V and 5 bases at J, with 18 bases between the two ends. CDR3 length: 15 amino acids. Per germline, CDR1 SGHNT and CDR2 YYREEE (reference sequence). CDR3 coding DNA: TGTGCCAGCAGCCCCGGACAGAGAAGGAGGGAGACCCAGTACTTC. The encoded protein is CASSPGQRRRETQYF. Supplemented by reference TRBV5-4 and TRBJ2-5, the full variable domain reads ETGVTQSPTHLIKTRGQQVTLRCSSQSGHNTVSWYQQALGQGPQFIFQYYREEENGRGNFPPRFSGLQFPNYSSELNVNALELDDSALYLCASSPGQRRRETQYFGPGTRLLVL.

This chain connects TRBV19 to TRBJ1-1; D not resolved. V was pared by 0 bases and J by 1 base, with 9 bases between. CDR3 size: 15 residues. Germline V gives CDR1 LNHDA, CDR2 SQIVND (reference sequence). This CDR3 is CASSIDQGRNTEAFF. CDR3 DNA sequence: TGTGCCAGTAGTATAGATCAAGGTCGGAACACTGAAGCTTTCTTT.

CDR3 sequence (DNA): TGCAGCGTCCCGGGGCGGGAGGGCAGGGAGCTGTTTTTT. It translates to CSVPGREGRELFF. The chain uses TRBV29-1 and TRBJ2-2; 9 nucleotides line up with TRBD2. CDR3 size: 13 residues. Germline trimming cut 6 bases from V and 9 bases from J; bases unmatched to any gene: 8. CDR1 and CDR2 from the germline V gene are SQVTM and ANQGSEA.

V is TRBV4-3 and J is TRBJ2-3; 10 positions agree with TRBD2. J was trimmed by 3 bases and V by 0 bases; bases with no gene match: 6. Germline V gene lookup returns CDR1 LGHNA and CDR2 YSLEER. The CDR3 has 17 amino acids. CDR3 nucleotides: TGCGCCAGCAGCCAAGAGGCCAGCGGGGGGGTAACAGATACGCAGTATTTT. It yields the protein CASSQEASGGVTDTQYF.

This clone has more than one count but fewer than ten. The V call is TRBV7-2, the J call TRBJ2-5, with 11 bases that match TRBD2. Germline CDR1 SGHTA, CDR2 FQGNSA. V was clipped by 3 bases and J by 5 bases; unmatched bases: 2. The CDR3 extends over 14 amino acids. Here the CDR3 reads CASSLGTSGETQYF. The CDR3 coding sequence is TGTGCCAGCAGCTTGGGGACTAGCGGCGAGACCCAGTACTTC.

This clone came up a few times. The rearrangement uses TRBV27 and TRBJ1-2, with D unresolved. With 6 bases removed from V and 4 bases from J, the gap between germline ends came to 15 bases. Germline V gives CDR1 MNHEY, CDR2 SMNVEV (reference sequence). The CDR3 totals 14 residues. CDR3 in DNA: TGTGCCAGCAGCCCGCTAGTGGGCCGCTATGGCTACACCTTC. Translation gives CASSPLVGRYGYTF.